This paragraph covers one T cell receptor (beta chain) sequence. Its antigen is as yet unknown. The data were taken from a study of T cells in Graves' hyperthyroidism and ophthalmopathy. Newly diagnosed patients aged 18 to 65 had hyperthyroidism of under 2 months' duration. Uncontrolled infections, other autoimmune diseases, pregnancy or lactation led to exclusion of patients. CDR1 and CDR2 (germline): SEHNR, FQNEAQ (reference sequence). Trimming took 5 bases from V and 0 from J, leaving 14 bases between them. This CDR3 has 16 residues. Researchers amplified the TCR beta CDR3 regions from RNA transcripts. Using the HTBI primer set, a first-round RT-PCR was run on the TCR CDR3. TCRdb recomputed calls from the multiplex PCR reads with MiXCR, one row per CDR3 protein. The table has hundreds of thousands of distinct CDR3 sequences, around 15% seen once. General observations from the study: Blood held most thyroid clonotypes expanded above 0.001 frequency. Separation of ophthalmopathy from stable hyperthyroidism was achieved by a 13 V-J model.

The chain combines TRBV7-9 with TRBJ2-1, with D possibly matching TRBD2 (5 bases). The clonotype comes from a woman aged 18-29 years with Graves' hyperthyroidism. Sequencing used blood. The CDR3 loop reads CASSLNSGYSYNEQFF. CDR3 sequence (DNA): TGTGCCAGCAGCCTTAACAGCGGATACTCCTACAATGAGCAGTTCTTC.